This T cell receptor (beta chain) was documented in a study of blood T cell repertoires in COVID-19. CDR1 is SEHNR and CDR2 is FQNEAQ in the germline V gene (reference sequence). V dropped 3 bases and J dropped 4 bases, with 9 bases sitting between them. CDR3 size: 13 residues. All recovered Cohort 3 donors got two negative PCRs, got clearance, or saw symptom resolution. Using immunoSEQ multiplex PCR, the repertoire was profiled, and TCRdb retains in-frame clones only, with some absent. The sample carries 150,000 to 200,000 clones, around 73% recorded once. The rearrangement joins TRBV7-9 to TRBJ1-2, with D uncertain. The specimen sequenced was PBMCs or T cells enriched from blood (not recorded which). This clonotype originated in a woman aged 50 to 60 who had recovered from COVID-19. The CDR3 reads CASSFDTSYGYTF. Written as DNA, the CDR3 is TGTGCCAGCAGCTTTGATACGAGCTATGGCTACACCTTC.